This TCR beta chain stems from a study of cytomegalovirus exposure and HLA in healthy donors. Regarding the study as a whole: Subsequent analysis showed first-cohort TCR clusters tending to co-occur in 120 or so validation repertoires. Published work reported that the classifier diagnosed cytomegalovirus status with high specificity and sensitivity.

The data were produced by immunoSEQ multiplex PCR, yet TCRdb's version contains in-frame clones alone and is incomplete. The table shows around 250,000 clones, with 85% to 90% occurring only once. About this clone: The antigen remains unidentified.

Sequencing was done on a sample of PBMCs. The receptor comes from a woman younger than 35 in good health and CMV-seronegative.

The CDR3 region has the DNA TGTGCCAGCAGCCCCTTTGGGACAGAAAACACCGGGGAGCTGTTTTTT. Protein product: CASSPFGTENTGELFF. The chain has TRBV28 and TRBJ2-2, with TRBD1 matching over 7 bases. Germline V gene sequence: CDR1 MDHEN, CDR2 SYDVKM. The CDR3 runs 16 residues. Losses at the gene ends were 6 bases for V and 2 bases for J; bases not matched to a gene: 9.